This entry features one TCR beta chain sequence. These data belong to a study of blood T cell repertoires in COVID-19. The CDR3 sequence is 15 residues long. The V gene's germline CDR1 is LNHDA and CDR2 SQIVND (reference sequence). The ends were cut back, 7 bases at V and 5 bases at J, with 18 bases in the middle. Measured with immunoSEQ multiplex PCR; TCRdb has only the in-frame clones, and not every one. The table lists 250,000 or so clones, 90% of them singletons, with 2.1% in the top ten. This receptor was taken from a woman aged 60-70 years with COVID-19, enrolled during active disease. V gene TRBV19 combines with J gene TRBJ1-5; maybe TRBD1 (6 bases). Sample: peripheral blood. CDR3: CASNDRGGQDQPQHF. The CDR3 DNA follows: TGTGCCAGTAACGACCGCGGGGGGCAAGATCAGCCCCAGCATTTT.